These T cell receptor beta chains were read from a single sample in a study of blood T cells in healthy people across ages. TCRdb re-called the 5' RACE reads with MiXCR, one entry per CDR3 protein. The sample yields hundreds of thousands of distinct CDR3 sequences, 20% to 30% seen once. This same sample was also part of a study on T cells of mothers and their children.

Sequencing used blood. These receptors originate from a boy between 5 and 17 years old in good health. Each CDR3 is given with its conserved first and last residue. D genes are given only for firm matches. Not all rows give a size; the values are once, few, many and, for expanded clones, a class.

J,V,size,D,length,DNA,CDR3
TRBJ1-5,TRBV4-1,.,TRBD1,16,TGCGCCAGCAGCCAAGACGGACAGGGAGTGTATCAGCCCCAGCATTTT,CASSQDGQGVYQPQHF
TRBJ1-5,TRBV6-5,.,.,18,TGTGCCAGCAGTTACTCGGGTACCGGGACGAGGGGTTATCAGCCCCAGCATTTT,CASSYSGTGTRGYQPQHF
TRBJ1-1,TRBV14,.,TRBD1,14,TGTGCCAGCAGCCCGGGAGGGGGCTTCACTGAAGCTTTCTTT,CASSPGGGFTEAFF
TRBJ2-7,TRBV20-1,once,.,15,TGCAGTGCTAGAGATTCGGGCGGGGTACCCTACGAGCAGTACTTC,CSARDSGGVPYEQYF
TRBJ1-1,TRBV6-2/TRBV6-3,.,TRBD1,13,TGTGCCAGCATCGGACAGGGTAAAACTGAAGCTTTCTTT,CASIGQGKTEAFF
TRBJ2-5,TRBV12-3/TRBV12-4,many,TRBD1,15,TGTGCCAGCAGTTTGGACCCACTGACAGGGCGCCGGCAGTACTTC,CASSLDPLTGRRQYF
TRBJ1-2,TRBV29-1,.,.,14,TGCAGCGCTCTTGGGGCACAGTCAAGCTATGGCTACACCTTC,CSALGAQSSYGYTF
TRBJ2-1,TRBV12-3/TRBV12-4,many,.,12,TGTGCCAGCAGTTTACTGGGCGGAGAGCAGTTCTTC,CASSLLGGEQFF
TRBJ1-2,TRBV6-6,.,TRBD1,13,TGTGCCAGCAAGTACGACAGGGCGGATGGCTACACCTTC,CASKYDRADGYTF
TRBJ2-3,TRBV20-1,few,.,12,TGCAGTGCTAGTCCAAGGGGGGAGACGCAGTATTTT,CSASPRGETQYF
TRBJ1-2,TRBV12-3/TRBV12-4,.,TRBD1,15,TGTGCCAGCAGTTCAATAGGACAGGGGGACGGTGGCTACACCTTC,CASSSIGQGDGGYTF
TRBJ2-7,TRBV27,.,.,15,TGTGCCAGCAGTTCCCCGGGGGGCTCTTCCTACGAGCAGTACTTC,CASSSPGGSSYEQYF
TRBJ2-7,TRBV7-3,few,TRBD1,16,TGTGCCAGCAGCTTAATGGGGACAGGGAACCCCTACGAGCAGTACTTC,CASSLMGTGNPYEQYF
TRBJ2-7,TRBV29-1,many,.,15,TGCAGCGTTGAAGATCTTGGGACCCCCGGGAACGAGCAGTACTTC,CSVEDLGTPGNEQYF
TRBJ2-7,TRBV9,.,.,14,TGTGCCAGCAGTATCAGTTCAGGGGTAGGTGAGCAGTACTTC,CASSISSGVGEQYF
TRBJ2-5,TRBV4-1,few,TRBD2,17,TGCGCCAGCAGCCGCATTCCCCTAGCGGGGGGCCTAGAGACCCAGTACTTC,CASSRIPLAGGLETQYF
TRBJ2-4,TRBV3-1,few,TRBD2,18,TGTGCCAGCAGCCCAGGGACTAGCGGGGGTCTAGACAAAAACATTCAGTACTTC,CASSPGTSGGLDKNIQYF
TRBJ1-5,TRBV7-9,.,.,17,TGTGCCAGCAGGCACGAGAGGGTCTTTCGTAGCAATCAGCCCCAGCATTTT,CASRHERVFRSNQPQHF
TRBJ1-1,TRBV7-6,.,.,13,TGTGCCAGCAGCTTATTCGACACCGCTGAAGCTTTCTTT,CASSLFDTAEAFF
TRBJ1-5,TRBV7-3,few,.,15,TGTGCCAGCAGCAAAACCGGACAAAGCAATCAGCCCCAGCATTTT,CASSKTGQSNQPQHF
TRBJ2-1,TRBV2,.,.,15,TGTGCCAGCAAAGGTCTCAGCCGCGGCGGCAATGAGCAGTTCTTC,CASKGLSRGGNEQFF
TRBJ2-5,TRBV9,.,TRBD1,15,TGTGCCAGCAGCGTAGTAGGGGGGACAGGAGAGACCCAGTACTTC,CASSVVGGTGETQYF
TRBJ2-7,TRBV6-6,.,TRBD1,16,TGTGCCAGCAGTCGGATTTCCGGGACAGGGAGCAGCGAGCAGTACTTC,CASSRISGTGSSEQYF
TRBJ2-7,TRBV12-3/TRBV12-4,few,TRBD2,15,TGTGCCAGCAGTTTATTAGCGGGGGAGGGCTACGAGCAGTACTTC,CASSLLAGEGYEQYF
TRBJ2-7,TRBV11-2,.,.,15,TGTGCCAGCAGCTTAGGACTGCTACCTTCTTCCGAGCAGTACTTC,CASSLGLLPSSEQYF
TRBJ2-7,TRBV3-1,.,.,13,TGTGCCAGCAGCCCTTTTCTGAGGGACGAGCAGTACTTC,CASSPFLRDEQYF
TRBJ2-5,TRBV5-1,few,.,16,TGCGCCAGCAGCTTGGAGGGCCAAAGACGTACGGAGACCCAGTACTTC,CASSLEGQRRTETQYF
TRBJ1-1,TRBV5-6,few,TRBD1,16,TGTGCCAGCAGCCGAAAATACGACAGGGTCGGCACTGAAGCTTTCTTT,CASSRKYDRVGTEAFF
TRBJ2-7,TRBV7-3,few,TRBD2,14,TGTGCCAGCAGCAACCCTAGCGGGGGGAACGAGCAGTACTTC,CASSNPSGGNEQYF
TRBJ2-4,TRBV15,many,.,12,TGTGCCACCAGCAGAGATCAAAACATTCAGTACTTC,CATSRDQNIQYF
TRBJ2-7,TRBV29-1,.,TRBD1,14,TGCAGCGTTGAAGGGTCAGGGGGCGAGTACGAGCAGTACTTC,CSVEGSGGEYEQYF
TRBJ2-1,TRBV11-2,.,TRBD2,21,TGTGCCAACAGCTTAGAGCTCGGGACTAGCGGGGGGACCCTCTCCTACAATGAGCAGTTCTTC,CANSLELGTSGGTLSYNEQFF
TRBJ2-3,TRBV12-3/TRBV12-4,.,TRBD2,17,TGTGCCAGCAGTTTATTCATTCTAGCGGACCTGGCGGATACGCAGTATTTT,CASSLFILADLADTQYF
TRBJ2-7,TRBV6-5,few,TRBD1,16,TGTGCCAGCAGTTCCGTACAGGGGAAAGGCTCCTACGAGCAGTACTTC,CASSSVQGKGSYEQYF
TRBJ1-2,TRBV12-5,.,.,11,TGTGCTAGTGGTTTGCGGACCCTCCTCTTATTC,CASGLRTLLLF